This T cell receptor (beta chain) was identified during a study of blood T cell repertoires in COVID-19. Study in general: COVID-19 samples collected from the United States, Italy and Spain covered acute and convalescent phases.

V was shortened by 3 bases and J by 4 bases, with 12 bases between the two germline ends. Germline V gene sequence: CDR1 MNHEY, CDR2 SMNVEV (reference sequence). The CDR3 spans 14 residues. Per the original methods: Amplified reference gene primers provided the basis for estimating nucleated cell counts. Produced via immunoSEQ multiplex PCR; TCRdb's table is partial and in-frame only. D and trimming were read from the DNA, whereas the V and J calls and clone size are those reported in that table. The sample has about 130,000 clones, 70% to 85% seen once; the top ten hold approximately 9.9%. This rearrangement joins TRBV27 to TRBJ1-1, with D maybe TRBD1 (5 bases). Specimen: peripheral blood. The source is a man between 60 and 75 years old who had recovered from COVID-19. The CDR3 bases are TGTGCCAGCAGTTTTGGGACTAGGGGCACTGAAGCTTTCTTT. Its translation: CASSFGTRGTEAFF.